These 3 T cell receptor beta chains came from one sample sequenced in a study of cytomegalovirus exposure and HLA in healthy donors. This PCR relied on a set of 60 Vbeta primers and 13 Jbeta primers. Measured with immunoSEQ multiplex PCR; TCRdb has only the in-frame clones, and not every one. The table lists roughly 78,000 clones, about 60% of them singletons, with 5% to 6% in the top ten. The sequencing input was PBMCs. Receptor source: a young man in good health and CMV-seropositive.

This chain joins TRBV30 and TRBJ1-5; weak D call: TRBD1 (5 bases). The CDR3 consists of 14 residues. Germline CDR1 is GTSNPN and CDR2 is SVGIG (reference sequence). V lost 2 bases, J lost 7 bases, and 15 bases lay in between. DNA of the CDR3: TGTGCCTGGAGTCCGGGGCGGGGAGGACAGCCCCAGCATTTT. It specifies CAWSPGRGGQPQHF.

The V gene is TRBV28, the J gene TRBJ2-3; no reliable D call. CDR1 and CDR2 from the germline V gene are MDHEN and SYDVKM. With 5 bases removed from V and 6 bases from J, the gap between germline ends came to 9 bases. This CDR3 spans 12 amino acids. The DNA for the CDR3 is TGTGCCAGCAGTCCCGAGTGGGATACGCAGTATTTT. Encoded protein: CASSPEWDTQYF. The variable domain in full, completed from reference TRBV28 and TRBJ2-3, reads DVKVTQSSRYLVKRTGEKVFLECVQDMDHENMFWYRQDPGLGLRLIYFSYDVKMKEKGDIPEGYSVSREKKERFSLILESASTNQTSMYLCASSPEWDTQYFGPGTRLTVL.

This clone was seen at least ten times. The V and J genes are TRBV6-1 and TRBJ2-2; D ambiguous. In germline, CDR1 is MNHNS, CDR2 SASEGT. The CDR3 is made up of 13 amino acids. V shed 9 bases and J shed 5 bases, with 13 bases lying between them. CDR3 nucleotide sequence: TGTGCCAGTTCCGGGTCACAAACCGGGGAGCTGTTTTTT. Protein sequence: CASSGSQTGELFF.